This T cell receptor (beta chain) was captured in a study of beta chain features in type 1 diabetes. Study in general: The study found patients and healthy donors alike in age, gender and cell yields. General study findings and limits: Fewer junction insertions and more nucleotide deletions appeared in type 1 diabetes patients.

One heparinised blood draw, averaging roughly 120 mL, came from each donor. Expressed TCRB transcripts were sequenced after all isolated RNA was converted to cDNA. Each sample of naive, central memory or regulatory T cells had, on average, around 3.3 million reads. The data were produced by immunoSEQ multiplex PCR, yet TCRdb's version contains in-frame clones alone and is incomplete. The table lists under 150,000 clones, 6% to 7.5% of them singletons. This clone has just a few counts. Its specificity is unknown. The CDR3 covers 16 residues. Germline lookup yields CDR1 SGHVS and CDR2 FNYEAQ. V was pared by 2 bases and J by 2 bases, with 1 base of the junction left unmatched.

The sequence was collected from a woman in her thirties in good health. The chain has TRBV7-6 and TRBJ2-6, with TRBD1 matching over 9 bases. Sequenced sample: central memory CD4+ T cells from blood. The CDR3 region is CASSLTGGTGANVLTF. The CDR3 DNA reads TGTGCCAGCAGCTTAACAGGGGGCACTGGGGCCAACGTCCTGACTTTC. The full variable domain, rest sourced from reference TRBV7-6 and TRBJ2-6, is GAGVSQSPRYKVTKRGQDVALRCDPISGHVSLYWYRQALGQGPEFLTYFNYEAQQDKSGLPNDRFSAERPEGSISTLTIQRTEQRDSAMYRCASSLTGGTGANVLTFGAGSRLTVL.